This T cell receptor (beta chain) was observed in a study of blood T cell repertoires in COVID-19. In the study overall: Whether acute or convalescent, the COVID-19 samples came from the United States, Italy and Spain.

For this clone: The same CDR3 is also encoded by other DNA sequences in this sample.

Authors' data handling: The authors estimated nucleated cell counts from reference gene primer amplification. Measured with immunoSEQ multiplex PCR; TCRdb has only the in-frame clones, and not every one. V and J calls plus clone size are reproduced from that table; the DNA served to infer D and trimming. The table lists approximately 400,000 clones, around nine tenths of them singletons. The germline CDR1 and CDR2 sequences are PRHDT and FYEKMQ (reference sequence). The CDR3 is made up of 14 amino acids. V lost 0 bases, J lost 5 bases, and 0 bases stayed unmatched. The TCR comes from a woman aged 18 to 35 who had recovered from COVID-19. V usage is TRBV13 and J usage is TRBJ1-5, with 8 bases lining up with TRBD1. The sample comprised PBMCs or T cells enriched from blood (not recorded which). In nucleotides, the CDR3 is TGTGCCAGCAGCTTAGGACAGGGGGATCAGCCCCAGCATTTT. Its protein product is CASSLGQGDQPQHF.